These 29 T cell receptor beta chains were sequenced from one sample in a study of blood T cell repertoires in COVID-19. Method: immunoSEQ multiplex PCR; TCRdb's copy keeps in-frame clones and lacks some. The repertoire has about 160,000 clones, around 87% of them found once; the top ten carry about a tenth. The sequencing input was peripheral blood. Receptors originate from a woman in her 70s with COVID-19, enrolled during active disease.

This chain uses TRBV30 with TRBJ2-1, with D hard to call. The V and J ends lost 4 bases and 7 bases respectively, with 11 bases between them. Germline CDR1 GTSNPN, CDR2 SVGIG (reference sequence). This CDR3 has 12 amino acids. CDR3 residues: CAWNIRRNEQFF. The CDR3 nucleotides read TGTGCCTGGAATATAAGGCGGAATGAGCAGTTCTTC. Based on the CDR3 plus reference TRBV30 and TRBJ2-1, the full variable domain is SQTIHQWPATLVQPVGSPLSLECTVEGTSNPNLYWYRQAAGRGLQLLFYSVGIGQISSEVPQNLSASRPQDRQFILSSKKLLLSDSGFYLCAWNIRRNEQFFGPGTRLTVL.

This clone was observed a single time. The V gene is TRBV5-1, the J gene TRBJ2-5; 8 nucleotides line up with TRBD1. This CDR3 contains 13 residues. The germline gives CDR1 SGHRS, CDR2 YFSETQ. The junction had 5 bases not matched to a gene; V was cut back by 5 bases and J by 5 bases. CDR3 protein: CASRETGEETQYF. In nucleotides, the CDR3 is TGCGCCAGCAGGGAGACAGGGGAGGAGACCCAGTACTTC. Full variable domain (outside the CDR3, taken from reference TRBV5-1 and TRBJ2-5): KAGVTQTPRYLIKTRGQQVTLSCSPISGHRSVSWYQQTPGQGLQFLFEYFSETQRNKGNFPGRFSGRQFSNSRSEMNVSTLELGDSALYLCASRETGEETQYFGPGTRLLVL.

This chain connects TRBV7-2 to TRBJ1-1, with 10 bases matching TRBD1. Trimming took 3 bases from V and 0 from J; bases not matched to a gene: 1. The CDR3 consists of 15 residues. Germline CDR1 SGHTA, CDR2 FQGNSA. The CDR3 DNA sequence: TGTGCCAGCAGCTTGGGACAGGGGATGAACACTGAAGCTTTCTTT. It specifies CASSLGQGMNTEAFF.

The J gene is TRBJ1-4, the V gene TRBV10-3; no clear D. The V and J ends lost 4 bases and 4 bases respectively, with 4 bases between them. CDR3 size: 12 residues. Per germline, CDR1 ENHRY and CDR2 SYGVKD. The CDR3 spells CAISGSNEKLFF. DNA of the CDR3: TGTGCCATCAGTGGGAGTAATGAAAAACTGTTTTTT.

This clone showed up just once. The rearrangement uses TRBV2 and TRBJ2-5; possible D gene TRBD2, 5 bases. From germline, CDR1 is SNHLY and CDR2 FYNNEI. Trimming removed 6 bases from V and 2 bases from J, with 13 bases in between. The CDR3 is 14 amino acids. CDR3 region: CASRGLRVQETQYF. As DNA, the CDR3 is TGTGCCAGCAGAGGACTGCGGGTACAAGAGACCCAGTACTTC.

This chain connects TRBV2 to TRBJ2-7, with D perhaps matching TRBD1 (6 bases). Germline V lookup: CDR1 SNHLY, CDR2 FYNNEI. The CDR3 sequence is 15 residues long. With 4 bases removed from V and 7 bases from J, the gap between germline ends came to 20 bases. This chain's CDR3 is CASSVRGQLTGEQYF. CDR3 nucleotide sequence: TGTGCCAGCAGTGTCCGAGGACAGCTAACGGGGGAGCAGTACTTC.

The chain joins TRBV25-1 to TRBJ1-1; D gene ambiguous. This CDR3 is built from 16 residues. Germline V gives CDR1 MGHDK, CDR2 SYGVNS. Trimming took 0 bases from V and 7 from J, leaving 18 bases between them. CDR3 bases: TGTGCCAGCAGTGAATATATTCTTTCACCCCGGGTTGAAGCTTTCTTT. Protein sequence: CASSEYILSPRVEAFF.

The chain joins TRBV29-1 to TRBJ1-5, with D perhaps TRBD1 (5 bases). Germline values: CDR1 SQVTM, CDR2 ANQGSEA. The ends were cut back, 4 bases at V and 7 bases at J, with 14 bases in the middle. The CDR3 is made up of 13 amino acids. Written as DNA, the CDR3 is TGCAGCGTTGTTACAGGCACGGGCCAGCCCCAGCATTTT. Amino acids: CSVVTGTGQPQHF.

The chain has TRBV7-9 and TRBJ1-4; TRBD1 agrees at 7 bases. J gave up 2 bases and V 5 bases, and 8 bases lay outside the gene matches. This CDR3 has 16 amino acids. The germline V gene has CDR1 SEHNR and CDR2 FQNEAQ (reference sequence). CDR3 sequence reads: CASSPGDRGTNEKLFF. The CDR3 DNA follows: TGTGCCAGCAGCCCCGGGGACAGAGGGACTAATGAAAAACTGTTTTTT.

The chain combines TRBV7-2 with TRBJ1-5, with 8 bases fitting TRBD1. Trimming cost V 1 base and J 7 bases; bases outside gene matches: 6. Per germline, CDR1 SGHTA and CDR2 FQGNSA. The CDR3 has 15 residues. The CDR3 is CASSLDTGGGQPQHF. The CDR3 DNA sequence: TGTGCCAGCAGCTTAGACACAGGGGGTGGACAGCCCCAGCATTTT.

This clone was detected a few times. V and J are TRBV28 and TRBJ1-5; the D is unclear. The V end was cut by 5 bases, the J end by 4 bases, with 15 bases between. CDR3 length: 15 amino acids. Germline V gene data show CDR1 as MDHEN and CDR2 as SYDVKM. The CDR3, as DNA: TGTGCCAGCAGTGCGGCATCCGTCCTTAATCAGCCCCAGCATTTT. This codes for CASSAASVLNQPQHF.

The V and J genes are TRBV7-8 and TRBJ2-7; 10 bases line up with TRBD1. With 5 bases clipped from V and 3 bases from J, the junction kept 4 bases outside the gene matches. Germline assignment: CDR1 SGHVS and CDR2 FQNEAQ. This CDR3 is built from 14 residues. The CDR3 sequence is CASSVRTGGYEQYF. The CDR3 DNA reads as TGTGCCAGCAGCGTTAGGACAGGGGGCTACGAGCAGTACTTC.

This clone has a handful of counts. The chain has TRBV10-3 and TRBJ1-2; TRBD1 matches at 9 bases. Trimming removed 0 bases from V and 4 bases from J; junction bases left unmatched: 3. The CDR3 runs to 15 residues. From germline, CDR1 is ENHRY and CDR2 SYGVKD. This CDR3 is CAISESDRGTYGYTF. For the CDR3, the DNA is TGTGCCATCAGTGAGTCGGACAGGGGAACCTATGGCTACACCTTC.

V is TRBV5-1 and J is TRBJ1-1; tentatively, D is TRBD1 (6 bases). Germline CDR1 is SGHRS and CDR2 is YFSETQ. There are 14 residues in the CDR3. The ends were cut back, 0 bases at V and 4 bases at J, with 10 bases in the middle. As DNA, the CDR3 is TGCGCCAGCAGCTTGGACAGGGTGGGCACTGAAGCTTTCTTT. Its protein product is CASSLDRVGTEAFF.

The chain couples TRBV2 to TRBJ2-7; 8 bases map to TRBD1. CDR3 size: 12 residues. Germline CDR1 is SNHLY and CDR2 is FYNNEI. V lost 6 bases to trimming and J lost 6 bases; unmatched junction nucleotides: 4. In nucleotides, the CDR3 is TGTGCCAGCAGGGACAGGGTTGGCGAGCAGTACTTC. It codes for CASRDRVGEQYF. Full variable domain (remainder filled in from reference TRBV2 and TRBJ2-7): EPEVTQTPSHQVTQMGQEVILRCVPISNHLYFYWYRQILGQKVEFLVSFYNNEISEKSEIFDDQFSVERPDGSNFTLKIRSTKLEDSAMYFCASRDRVGEQYFGPGTRLTVT.

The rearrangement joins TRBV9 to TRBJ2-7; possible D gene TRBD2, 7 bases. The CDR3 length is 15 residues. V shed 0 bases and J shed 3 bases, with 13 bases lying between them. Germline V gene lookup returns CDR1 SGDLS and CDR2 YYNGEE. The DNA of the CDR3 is TGTGCCAGCAGCGTAGGAGGGGGGGAGTTCTACGAGCAGTACTTC. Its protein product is CASSVGGGEFYEQYF.

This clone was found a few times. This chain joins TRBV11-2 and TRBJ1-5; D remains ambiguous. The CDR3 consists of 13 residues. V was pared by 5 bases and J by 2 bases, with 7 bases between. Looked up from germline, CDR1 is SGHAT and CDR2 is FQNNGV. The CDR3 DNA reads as TGTGCCAGCAGCCCAGAAGGCAATCAGCCCCAGCATTTT. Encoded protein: CASSPEGNQPQHF.

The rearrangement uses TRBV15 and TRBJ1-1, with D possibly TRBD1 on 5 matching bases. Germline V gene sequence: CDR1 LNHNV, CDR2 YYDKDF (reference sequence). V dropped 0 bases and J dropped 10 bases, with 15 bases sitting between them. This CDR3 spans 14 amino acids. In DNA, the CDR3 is TGTGCCACCAGCAGAGATCCCCAGGGATCTAGAGCTTTCTTT. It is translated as CATSRDPQGSRAFF.

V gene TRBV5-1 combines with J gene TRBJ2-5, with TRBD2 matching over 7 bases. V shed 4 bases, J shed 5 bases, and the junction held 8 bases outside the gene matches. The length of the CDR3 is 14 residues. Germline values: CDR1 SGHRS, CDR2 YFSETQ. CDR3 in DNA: TGCGCCAGCAGCAAGGGCGGGGAGGGGGAGACCCAGTACTTC. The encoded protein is CASSKGGEGETQYF.

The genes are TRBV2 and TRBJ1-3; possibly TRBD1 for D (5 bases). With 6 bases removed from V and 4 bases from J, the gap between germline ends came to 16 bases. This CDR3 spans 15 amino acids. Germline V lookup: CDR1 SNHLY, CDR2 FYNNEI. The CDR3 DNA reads TGTGCCAGCAGGAATCGGGGAGGGGACGGAAACACCATATATTTT. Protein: CASRNRGGDGNTIYF.

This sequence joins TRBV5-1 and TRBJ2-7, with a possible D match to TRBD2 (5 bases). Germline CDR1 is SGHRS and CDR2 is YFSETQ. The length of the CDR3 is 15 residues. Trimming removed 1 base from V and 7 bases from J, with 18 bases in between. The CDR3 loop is CASSLNGSPGREQYF. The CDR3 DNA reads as TGCGCCAGCAGCTTGAATGGCTCCCCGGGGAGAGAGCAGTACTTC.

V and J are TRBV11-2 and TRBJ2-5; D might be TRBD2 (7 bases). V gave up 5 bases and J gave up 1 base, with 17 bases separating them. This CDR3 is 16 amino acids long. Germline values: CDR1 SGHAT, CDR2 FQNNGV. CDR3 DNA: TGTGCCAGCAGCCCCGGGCGGCGGGGGCCCCAAGAGACCCAGTACTTC. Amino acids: CASSPGRRGPQETQYF.

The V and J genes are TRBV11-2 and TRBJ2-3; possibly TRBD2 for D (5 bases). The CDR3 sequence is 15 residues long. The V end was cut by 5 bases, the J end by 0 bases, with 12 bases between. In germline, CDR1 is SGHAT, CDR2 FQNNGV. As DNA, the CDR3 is TGTGCCAGCAGCCTGGACTGGTCTAGCACAGATACGCAGTATTTT. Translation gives CASSLDWSSTDTQYF.

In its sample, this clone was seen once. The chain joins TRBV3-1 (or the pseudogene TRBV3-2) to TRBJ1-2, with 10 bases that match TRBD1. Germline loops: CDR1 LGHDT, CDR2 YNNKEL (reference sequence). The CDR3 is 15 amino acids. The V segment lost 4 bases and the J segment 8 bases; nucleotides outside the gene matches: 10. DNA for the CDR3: TGTGCCAGCAGCCCCCCGACAGGGGGCGCGGGAGGCTACACCTTC. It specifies CASSPPTGGAGGYTF.

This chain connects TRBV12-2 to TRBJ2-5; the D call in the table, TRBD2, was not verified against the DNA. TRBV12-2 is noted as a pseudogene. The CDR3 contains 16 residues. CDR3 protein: CASRLAGPRGAETQYF. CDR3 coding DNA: TGTGCAAGTCGCTTAGCAGGTCCTCGGGGGGCGGAGACCCAGTACTTC.

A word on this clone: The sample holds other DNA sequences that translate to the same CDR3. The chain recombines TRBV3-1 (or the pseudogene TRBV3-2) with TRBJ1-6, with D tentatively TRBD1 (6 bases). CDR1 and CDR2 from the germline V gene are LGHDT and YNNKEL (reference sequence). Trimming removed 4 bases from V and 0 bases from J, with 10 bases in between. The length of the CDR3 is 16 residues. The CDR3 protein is CASSLGQSSYNSPLHF. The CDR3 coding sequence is TGTGCCAGCAGCCTAGGACAGAGCTCCTATAATTCACCCCTCCACTTT.

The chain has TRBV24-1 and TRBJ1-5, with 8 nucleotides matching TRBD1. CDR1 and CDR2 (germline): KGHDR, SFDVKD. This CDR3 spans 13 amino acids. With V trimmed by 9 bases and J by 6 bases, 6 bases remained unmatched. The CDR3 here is CATSDREAQPQHF. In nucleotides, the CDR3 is TGTGCCACCTCGGACAGGGAGGCTCAGCCCCAGCATTTT.

CDR3 DNA: TGTGCCAGCAGGATGACAGGGGGCGAGGGGGAGCAGTACTTC. It yields the protein CASRMTGGEGEQYF. The chain couples TRBV2 to TRBJ2-7; 10 nucleotides line up with TRBD1. The V gene's germline CDR1 is SNHLY and CDR2 FYNNEI. V was pared by 6 bases and J by 7 bases, with 9 bases of the junction left unmatched. This CDR3 region has 14 residues.

CDR3 DNA sequence: TGCGCCAGCAGCTTGGGGACAGGGTTTCGGGAGCAGTACTTC. Translated: CASSLGTGFREQYF. V gene TRBV5-1 combines with J gene TRBJ2-7, with TRBD1 matching over 8 bases. CDR1 SGHRS and CDR2 YFSETQ come from the germline V gene. V trimming: 0 bases; J trimming: 7 bases; junction bases outside the gene matches: 6. The CDR3 length is 14 residues.